This T cell receptor beta chain was recorded in a study of cytomegalovirus exposure and HLA in healthy donors. Study findings and constraints: In a later analysis, a missense DCLRE1C variant was linked to TCR beta V- and J-gene trimming. The investigators catalogued 150 to 200 TCR beta chains as cytomegalovirus-associated.

About this clone: Its target is not known.

The CDR3 is 15 residues long. Per the germline V gene, CDR1 is SNHLY and CDR2 is FYNNEI. Trimming left V 1 base short and J 0 bases short, with 7 bases between. 13 Jbeta primers and 60 Vbeta primers were used for the PCR. Repertoires were generated with immunoSEQ multiplex PCR, while TCRdb's copy carries only in-frame clones and drops some. In the table there are over 150,000 clones, around 75% of which are singletons. This receptor was identified in a human donor in good health. The sample taken for sequencing was PBMCs. The chain links TRBV2 to TRBJ1-3; D is unresolved. For the CDR3, the DNA is TGTGCCAGCAGTGAAGAGAGCGGCTCTGGAAACACCATATATTTT. This codes for CASSEESGSGNTIYF.